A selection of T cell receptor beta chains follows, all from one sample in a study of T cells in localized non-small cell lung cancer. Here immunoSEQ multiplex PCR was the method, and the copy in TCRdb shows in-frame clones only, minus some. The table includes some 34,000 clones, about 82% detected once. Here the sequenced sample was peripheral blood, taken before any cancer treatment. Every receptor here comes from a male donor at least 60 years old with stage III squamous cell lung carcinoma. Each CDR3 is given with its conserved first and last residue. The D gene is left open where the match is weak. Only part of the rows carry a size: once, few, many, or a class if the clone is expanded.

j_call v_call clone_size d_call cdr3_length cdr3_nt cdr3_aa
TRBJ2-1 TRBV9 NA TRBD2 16 TGTGCCAGCAGCGCCCATACGGGGGGGGTCTGGAATGAGCAGTTCTTC CASSAHTGGVWNEQFF
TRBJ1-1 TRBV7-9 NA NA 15 TGTGCCAGCAGCCAGGACACAGGCATGAACACTGAAGCTTTCTTT CASSQDTGMNTEAFF
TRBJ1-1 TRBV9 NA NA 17 TGTGCCAGCAGCCACAAGCCGGGGAGTTCTGGTTACGGGGCCCCTTTCTTT CASSHKPGSSGYGAPFF
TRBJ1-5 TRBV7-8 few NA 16 TGTGCCAGCAGCCTGGGTCGCGGGGTCGTGAATCAGCCCCAGCATTTT CASSLGRGVVNQPQHF
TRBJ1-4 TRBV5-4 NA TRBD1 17 TGTGCCAGCAGCGTTGGGGGACAGCGAACCTCTAATGAAAAACTGTTTTTT CASSVGGQRTSNEKLFF
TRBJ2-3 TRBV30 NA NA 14 TGTGCCTGGAGTGTACGCGAGGGCGGTGATACGCAGTATTTT CAWSVREGGDTQYF
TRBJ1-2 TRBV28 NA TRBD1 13 TGTGCCAGCAGTCTCGGACAGGGGTATGGCTACACCTTC CASSLGQGYGYTF
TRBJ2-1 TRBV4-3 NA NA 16 TGCGCCAGCAGCCAAGCCCGGTTCGAAGGCTACAATGAGCAGTTCTTC CASSQARFEGYNEQFF
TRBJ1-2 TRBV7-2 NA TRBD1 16 TGTGCCAGCAGCCCATCGACGGACAGGGCCAACTATGGCTACACCTTC CASSPSTDRANYGYTF
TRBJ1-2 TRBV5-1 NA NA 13 TGCGCCAGCAGCTACGGACATGGCGATGGCTACACCTTC CASSYGHGDGYTF
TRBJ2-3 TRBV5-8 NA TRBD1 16 TGTGCCAGCACACCGGGACAGGGGACTAGCACAGATACGCAGTATTTT CASTPGQGTSTDTQYF
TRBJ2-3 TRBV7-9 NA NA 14 TGTGCCAGCAGCTTAACTCCGGACCCAGATACGCAGTATTTT CASSLTPDPDTQYF
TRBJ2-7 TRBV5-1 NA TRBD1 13 TGCGCCAGCAGCGGACAGGGTCCCTACGAGCAGTACTTC CASSGQGPYEQYF
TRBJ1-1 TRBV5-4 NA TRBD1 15 TGTGCCAGCAGCCCAGGACAGGGACCTAATACTGAAGCTTTCTTT CASSPGQGPNTEAFF
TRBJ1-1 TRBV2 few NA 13 TGTGCCAGCAAGGCTATGATGAACACTGAAGCTTTCTTT CASKAMMNTEAFF
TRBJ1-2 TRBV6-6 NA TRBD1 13 TGTGCCAGCAGCCCACAGGGGAACTATGGCTACACCTTC CASSPQGNYGYTF
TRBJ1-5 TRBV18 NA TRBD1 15 TGTGCCAGCTCACCGCAGGGACAGGGTAATCAGCCCCAGCATTTT CASSPQGQGNQPQHF
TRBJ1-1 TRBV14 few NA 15 TGTGCCAGCAGCCCCTACCTCACAAGTATGGGGGAAGCTTTCTTT CASSPYLTSMGEAFF
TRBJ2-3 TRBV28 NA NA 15 TGTGCCAGCCGGTGGAGCGGGCCTAGCACAGATACGCAGTATTTT CASRWSGPSTDTQYF
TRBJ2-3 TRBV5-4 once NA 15 TGTGCCAGCAGCTTGGACTTCACTAGCACAGATACGCAGTATTTT CASSLDFTSTDTQYF
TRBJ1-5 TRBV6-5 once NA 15 TGTGCCAGCAGCCCCAGGGGCAGGGTTGATCAGCCCCAGCATTTT CASSPRGRVDQPQHF
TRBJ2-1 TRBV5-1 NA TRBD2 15 TGCGCCAGCGTTACCGGGACTAGCGGGGTTGGTGAGCAGTTCTTC CASVTGTSGVGEQFF
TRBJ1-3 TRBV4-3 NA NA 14 TGCGCCAGCAGCCAAGGGAGAGCTGGAAACACCATATATTTT CASSQGRAGNTIYF
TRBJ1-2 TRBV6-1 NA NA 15 TGTGCCAGCAGACCCCAGGGCTGGGAGAACTATGGCTACACCTTC CASRPQGWENYGYTF
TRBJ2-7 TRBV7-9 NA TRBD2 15 TGTGCCAGCAGCCCGACTAGCGGGAGGCTCGGCGAGCAGTACTTC CASSPTSGRLGEQYF
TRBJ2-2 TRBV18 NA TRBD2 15 TGTGCCAGCTCACCATCGACTAGCGGGGTACAGGTGATGTTTTTT CASSPSTSGVQVMFF
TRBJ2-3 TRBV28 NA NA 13 TGTGCCAGCTTTTCGCCTGAGTCAGATACGCAGTATTTT CASFSPESDTQYF
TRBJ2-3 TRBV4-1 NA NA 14 TGCGCCAGCAGCCAAGGGATTTCGACAGATACGCAGTATTTT CASSQGISTDTQYF
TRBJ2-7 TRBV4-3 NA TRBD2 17 TGCGCCAGCAGCCAAGAGTGGGCTAGCGGGGGGGTGTACGAGCAGTACTTC CASSQEWASGGVYEQYF
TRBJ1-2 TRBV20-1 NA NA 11 TGCAGTGCGCCAGTTACTTATGGCTACACCTTC CSAPVTYGYTF
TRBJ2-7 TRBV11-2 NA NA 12 TGTGCCAGCAGCTCGTCGGGAAACGAGCAGTACTTC CASSSSGNEQYF
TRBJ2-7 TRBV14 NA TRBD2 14 TGTGCCAGCAGCCAAGTTGGGACTAGCGACGAGCAGTACTTC CASSQVGTSDEQYF
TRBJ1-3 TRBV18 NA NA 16 TGTGCCAGCTCATCGCGACAGGCTTCGCCTGGAAACACCATATATTTT CASSSRQASPGNTIYF
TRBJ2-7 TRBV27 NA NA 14 TGTGCCAGCAGTCGGGACACCGGTACCTACGAGCAGTACTTC CASSRDTGTYEQYF
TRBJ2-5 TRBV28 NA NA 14 TGTGCCAGCAGACGACAGGTCGGGGTAAAGACCCAGTACTTC CASRRQVGVKTQYF
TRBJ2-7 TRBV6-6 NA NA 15 TGTGCCAGCAGTCGCACTAGCCCTTTCTCCTACGAGCAGTACTTC CASSRTSPFSYEQYF
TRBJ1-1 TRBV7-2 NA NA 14 TGTGCCAGCAGCTTAAGCCTAACGAACACTGAAGCTTTCTTT CASSLSLTNTEAFF
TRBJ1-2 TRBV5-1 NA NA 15 TGCGCCAGCAGATTCAGTCGGGACTCTAACTATGGCTACACCTTC CASRFSRDSNYGYTF
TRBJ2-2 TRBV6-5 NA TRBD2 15 TGTGCCAGCAGTTACTTGGGGGGGTTACCCGGGGAGCTGTTTTTT CASSYLGGLPGELFF
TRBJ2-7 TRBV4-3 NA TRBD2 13 TGCGCCAGCAGCCAACTACTAGCGGGCGAGCAGTACTTC CASSQLLAGEQYF
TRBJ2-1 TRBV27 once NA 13 TGTGCCAGCAGTTTTTCCCCTAACAATGAGCAGTTCTTC CASSFSPNNEQFF
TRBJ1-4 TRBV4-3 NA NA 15 TGCGCCAGCAGCCAAGGGAGGGGGAATGGTGAAAAACTGTTTTTT CASSQGRGNGEKLFF
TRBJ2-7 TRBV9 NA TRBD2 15 TGTGCCAGCAGCCCCGAACCGGGACTAGCGGTCGAGCAGTACTTC CASSPEPGLAVEQYF
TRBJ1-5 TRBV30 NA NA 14 TGTGCCTGTCAACTCGGACTCCCGAATCAGCCCCAGCATTTT CACQLGLPNQPQHF
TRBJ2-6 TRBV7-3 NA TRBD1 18 TGTGCCAGCAGCCCCAGACAGGGGGATGCCTCTGGGGCCAACGTCCTGACTTTC CASSPRQGDASGANVLTF
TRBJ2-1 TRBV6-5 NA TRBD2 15 TGTGCCAGCAGTTTTACTAGCGGGGCTTACAATGAGCAGTTCTTC CASSFTSGAYNEQFF
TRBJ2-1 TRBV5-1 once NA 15 TGCGCCAGCCTCTCCGAAGGCAACTCATACAATGAGCAGTTCTTC CASLSEGNSYNEQFF
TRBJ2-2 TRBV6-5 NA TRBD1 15 TGTGCCAGCAGTTGGAACAGGGGTTTAGGCGGGGAGCTGTTTTTT CASSWNRGLGGELFF
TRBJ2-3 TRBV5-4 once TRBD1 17 TGTGCCAGCAGCTGGCCTACCGGGACAGGGGGTACAGATACGCAGTATTTT CASSWPTGTGGTDTQYF
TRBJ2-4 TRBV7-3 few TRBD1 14 TGTGCCAGCAGCTCGGGACAGGGGGCAAACATTCAGTACTTC CASSSGQGANIQYF
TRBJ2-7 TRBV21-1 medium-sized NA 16 TGTGCCAGCAGCCCCGCGAGAGGGACAGGGTCCTACGAGCAGTACTTC CASSPARGTGSYEQYF